This T cell receptor beta chain was sequenced during a study of shared clonotypes between healthy human individuals. Whole-study results and caveats: The naive CD4 repertoires of several donors were compared, and 5% to 6.5% of clonotypes were shared.

This CDR3 spans 16 amino acids. J was trimmed by 6 bases and V by 1 base; bases with no gene match: 9. The germline V gene encodes CDR1 SEHNR and CDR2 FQNEAQ (reference sequence). TCRdb's table, derived via immunoSEQ multiplex PCR, lists solely in-frame clones and lacks some. The sample includes over 800,000 clones, almost 95% seen only once; the top ten take about 25%. Naive-designated CD8 cells lacked CD45RO, were positively enriched for CCR7, and omitted terminally differentiated effector memory CD45RA+ cells. Note on this clone: What it binds is not known.

Sequencing was carried out using naive CD8+ T cells sorted from blood. This chain joins TRBV7-9 and TRBJ2-1; the match to TRBD2 covers 7 bases. The sequence was obtained from a man younger than 45 in good health. CDR3 bases: TGTGCCAGCAGCTTAGTCGTTGCGGGAGCCCCCAATGAGCAGTTCTTC. This codes for CASSLVVAGAPNEQFF.